This T cell receptor (beta chain) came from a study of human T cells and chemical hapten exposure. Findings of the study overall: Donors' alopecia may make their immune response differ from healthy people's. No change in TCRs above 1 in 1000 frequency was produced by DPC sensitization.

Described time point: patch test 1, 2 weeks after DPC sensitization. The treatment here: therapeutic diphenylcyclopropenone sensitization with weekly scalp DPC. This clonotype was recorded at least ten times. Its antigen remains unknown. Unique molecular identifiers were linked by the library to individual cDNA molecules. In the authors' methods: Counting gave a median of 95,638 TCRs per sample, with values ranging from about 23,224 to 700,000. One entry per CDR3 protein, called by TCRdb with MiXCR from the RACE reads. The V and J calls shown here were made by TCRdb, not taken from the authors' results. The table records around 380,000 distinct CDR3 sequences, roughly 5% of them present only once. This TCR was sampled from a woman aged 45-65 years with alopecia areata. Some clones in this sample may be carry-over from other donors' samples. The material sequenced was whole blood, taken in connection with sensitization to the hapten diphenylcyclopropenone (DPC).

The CDR3 spells CATDGPYEQYF. The DNA for the CDR3 is TGTGCCACCGACGGGCCCTACGAGCAGTACTTC. This sequence joins TRBV7-9 and TRBJ2-7; D is unclear. CDR1 and CDR2 (germline): SEHNR, FQNEAQ (reference sequence). This CDR3 is built from 11 residues. V gave up 10 bases and J gave up 2 bases, with 9 bases separating them.